Listed below are T cell receptor beta chains from one sample, sequenced in a study of blood T cells in healthy people across ages. TCRdb reprocessed the 5' RACE reads with MiXCR, giving one entry per CDR3 protein. The data contain hundreds of thousands of distinct CDR3 sequences, about a quarter of them singletons. In addition, the sample was reused for a study of T cells of mothers and their children.

Sequencing was carried out using blood. The receptors derive from a boy aged 5-17 years in good health. Each CDR3 is given with its conserved first and last residue. D genes are given only for firm matches. Only part of the rows carry a size: once, few, many, or a class if the clone is expanded.

>few|TRBJ1-2|TRBV6-6|TRBD1
TGTGCCAGCAGTTATTACAGGACAGGGGGCTTTGATGGCTACACCTTC
CASSYYRTGGFDGYTF
>-|TRBJ2-3|TRBV5-1|-
TGCGCCAGCAGTATTACTAGCCCTACTGCTAGCACAGATACGCAGTATTTT
CASSITSPTASTDTQYF
>-|TRBJ1-2|TRBV5-1|TRBD1
TGCGCCAGCAGCTCGGGACAGACCGCTAACTATGGCTACACCTTC
CASSSGQTANYGYTF
>few|TRBJ1-4|TRBV29-1|TRBD1
TGCAGCGTTACAGGGGGGACAACTAATGAAAAACTGTTTTTT
CSVTGGTTNEKLFF
>-|TRBJ2-5|TRBV20-1|TRBD2
TGCAGTGCTAGAGAGACTAGCCGGGGTATGGAGACCCAGTACTTC
CSARETSRGMETQYF
>-|TRBJ2-7|TRBV10-3|-
TGCGCCATCAGTCGGGACCCAGCCTACGAGCAGTACTTC
CAISRDPAYEQYF
>few|TRBJ2-1|TRBV29-1|TRBD2
TGCAGCGTTCGGGGAGGAGCGGGGGGCCAGTACAATGAGCAGTTCTTC
CSVRGGAGGQYNEQFF
>few|TRBJ2-7|TRBV5-5|-
TGTGCCAGCAGCGCTGAGCCGACAGATTACTACGAGCAGTACTTC
CASSAEPTDYYEQYF
>-|TRBJ1-5|TRBV19|-
TGTGCCAGCCGAACTGGGGGATCATGGAGTCAGCCCCAGCATTTT
CASRTGGSWSQPQHF
>-|TRBJ1-6|TRBV7-9|-
TGTGCCAGCAGCTTGGACAGCGATTCACCCCTCCACTTT
CASSLDSDSPLHF
>few|TRBJ2-7|TRBV13|TRBD1
TGTGCCAGCAGCTCAGGGGACAGCGAGCAGTACTTC
CASSSGDSEQYF
>-|TRBJ1-4|TRBV6-1|TRBD1
TGTGCCAGTATCAGGGGGCTCGGGGAAAAACTGTTTTTT
CASIRGLGEKLFF
>-|TRBJ1-4|TRBV6-6|-
TGTGCCAGCAGTTATCTGGGAGGGAGTGAAAAACTGTTTTTT
CASSYLGGSEKLFF
>few|TRBJ1-3|TRBV9|-
TGTGCCAGCAGCGCACAGGCGAGCCGAAACACCATATATTTT
CASSAQASRNTIYF
>-|TRBJ2-6|TRBV10-3|-
TGTGCCAACGGGGCACAGGGCAACGTCCTGACTTTC
CANGAQGNVLTF
>few|TRBJ2-4|TRBV6-1|-
TGTGCCAGCAGTCAACCCGGAACAGGGATCCGAGCCAAAAACATTCAGTACTTC
CASSQPGTGIRAKNIQYF
>-|TRBJ1-2|TRBV3-1|TRBD1
TGTGCCAGCAGGACAGGGGAAGGTGGCTACACCTTC
CASRTGEGGYTF
>few|TRBJ1-3|TRBV4-1|TRBD1
TGCGCCAGCAGCCACCCCGCCCGGGACAGGGGGAACACCATATATTTT
CASSHPARDRGNTIYF
>-|TRBJ2-5|TRBV7-9|-
TGTGCCAGCAGCCCCACGGTGGGGGGACAAGAGACCCAGTACTTC
CASSPTVGGQETQYF
>few|TRBJ2-7|TRBV5-1|-
TGCGCCAGCAGAATGGCTGGAACAGGGACTTCCTACGAGCAGTACTTC
CASRMAGTGTSYEQYF
>few|TRBJ2-7|TRBV4-2|TRBD1
TGTGCCAGCAGCCATAGACAGGGGCCCTACGAGCAGTACTTC
CASSHRQGPYEQYF
>-|TRBJ1-2|TRBV29-1|-
TGCAGCGTTGAGCAGGGATATGGCTACACCTTC
CSVEQGYGYTF
>-|TRBJ2-5|TRBV4-2|-
TGTGCCAGCAGCCAAGAAGGAGACAGGAAGACCCAGTACTTC
CASSQEGDRKTQYF
>few|TRBJ1-3|TRBV9|TRBD1
TGTGCCAGCAGCACAGGGGGGACATCTGGAAACACCATATATTTT
CASSTGGTSGNTIYF
>-|TRBJ2-4|TRBV27|TRBD2
TGTGCCAGCAGTTCCCACCTAGCGGGGATAGCCAAAAACATTCAGTACTTC
CASSSHLAGIAKNIQYF
>-|TRBJ2-1|TRBV20-1|-
TGCAGTGCTAGAGGAGTAGCCCCCTCTTACTACAATGAGCAGTTCTTC
CSARGVAPSYYNEQFF
>-|TRBJ2-2|TRBV7-2|TRBD2
TGTGCCAGCAGCTTTTTAGCGGGGGGGCGCGCCGGGGAGCTGTTTTTT
CASSFLAGGRAGELFF
>few|TRBJ1-4|TRBV2|-
TGTGCCAGCCAGGGTGGGCCTGCAACTAATGAAAAACTGTTTTTT
CASQGGPATNEKLFF
>few|TRBJ1-1|TRBV12-3/TRBV12-4|-
TGTGCCAGCAGCCCTGAGATGAACACTGAAGCTTTCTTT
CASSPEMNTEAFF
>-|TRBJ2-7|TRBV2|-
TGTGCCAGCAGGGCAGGCGACCCCTCCTACGAGCAGTACTTC
CASRAGDPSYEQYF
>few|TRBJ2-1|TRBV11-2|-
TGTGCCAGCAGCTTACCCTACTTCGAGCAGTTCTTC
CASSLPYFEQFF
>few|TRBJ2-7|TRBV5-1|-
TGCGCCAGTGGCTTAAACGGGGGCCAAGGGGAGCAGTACTTC
CASGLNGGQGEQYF
>few|TRBJ2-1|TRBV29-1|-
TGCAGCGTTGATAGCGCGCGAGGGAATGAGCAGTTCTTC
CSVDSARGNEQFF
>-|TRBJ2-5|TRBV14|-
TGTGCCAGCAGCCAAGTGGTGACTATCCAAGAGACCCAGTACTTC
CASSQVVTIQETQYF
>-|TRBJ2-7|TRBV4-1|-
TGCGCCAGCAGCCAGCCCTCCTACGAGCAGTACTTC
CASSQPSYEQYF
>-|TRBJ2-1|TRBV7-9|TRBD1
TGTGCCAGCAGCTTATCCAGCGGACAGGGTTTCAATGAGCAGTTCTTC
CASSLSSGQGFNEQFF
>-|TRBJ2-1|TRBV7-9|-
TGTGCCAGCAGGAGGGGGGACCCGAAAGACTCCCAGTTCTTC
CASRRGDPKDSQFF
>few|TRBJ2-5|TRBV5-6|TRBD2
TGTGCCAGCAGCTTGGTAGGGCTAGCGGGGGGCAACCAAGAGACCCAGTACTTC
CASSLVGLAGGNQETQYF
>few|TRBJ2-7|TRBV19|-
TGTGCCAGTAGTATGGCCGAACTCTACGAGCAGTACTTC
CASSMAELYEQYF
>few|TRBJ1-2|TRBV5-1|-
TGCGCCAGCAGTTTGCAGGGGAGGGATGGCTACACCTTC
CASSLQGRDGYTF
>-|TRBJ2-2|TRBV5-6|TRBD2
TGTGCCAGCAGCTTGGAAACGACTAGCGGCCGGCCCACCGGGGAGCTGTTTTTT
CASSLETTSGRPTGELFF
>-|TRBJ2-5|TRBV2|TRBD1
TGTGCCAGCAGTTCCGAGACAGGGGGCGGGGTGGCCCAGTACTTC
CASSSETGGGVAQYF
>-|TRBJ2-7|TRBV10-3|-
TGTGCCATCAGTGAGTCAGTGGGGGCTGGAGAGCAGTACTTC
CAISESVGAGEQYF
>-|TRBJ1-4|TRBV6-5|-
TGTGCCAGCAGTTACTCTGGACAGTCAAATGAAAAACTGTTTTTT
CASSYSGQSNEKLFF
>-|TRBJ2-7|TRBV27|-
TGTGCCAGCAGCCCTTCGGCGAAGAGCTCCTACGAGCAGTACTTC
CASSPSAKSSYEQYF
>-|TRBJ1-1|TRBV7-8|-
TGTGCCAGCAGCCAAATGGGGGGTGCGGGCACTGAAGCTTTCTTT
CASSQMGGAGTEAFF
>few|TRBJ1-2|TRBV29-1|-
TGCAGCGTTGGAGCAGGGGCGGACTATGGCTACACCTTC
CSVGAGADYGYTF
>-|TRBJ2-5|TRBV7-7|-
TGTGCTAGCAGCCCATCCGGGACATACCAAGAGACCCAGTACTTC
CASSPSGTYQETQYF
>few|TRBJ2-2|TRBV28|-
TGTGCCAGCATTGGGAGCGCCGGGGAGCTGTTTTTT
CASIGSAGELFF
>-|TRBJ2-5|TRBV20-1|TRBD2
TGCAGTGCTGGGCCTAGCGGGGGGGATCCAGAGACCCAGTACTTC
CSAGPSGGDPETQYF
>-|TRBJ2-5|TRBV7-9|-
TGTGCCAGCAGCCTTACATTGGGGGGTCTCCAGGAGACCCAGTACTTC
CASSLTLGGLQETQYF
>-|TRBJ2-1|TRBV25-1|-
TGTGCCAGCAGTGACTGGTCCAATGAGCAGTTCTTC
CASSDWSNEQFF
>-|TRBJ2-5|TRBV4-1|TRBD2
TGCGCCAGCAGCCAAGAAAGACTAGCGGGGGGCCGAGAGACCCAGTACTTC
CASSQERLAGGRETQYF